This T cell receptor (beta chain) appears in the sequencing data of a study of shared clonotypes between healthy human individuals. Naive CD8 isolation took CD45RO-negative cells positively selected for CCR7 and excluded terminally differentiated effector memory CD45RA+ cells. Assay used: immunoSEQ multiplex PCR; TCRdb lists only in-frame clones, some missing. The sample carries just over 2,000,000 clones, roughly 94% recorded once. Study-wide points: Non-shared clonotypes showed lower generation probabilities than clonotypes common to all four donors.

A note on this clone: The target antigen is unknown.

The CDR3 loop spans 15 amino acids. The V end was cut by 8 bases, the J end by 5 bases, with 20 bases between. CDR1 and CDR2 from the germline V gene are SNHLY and FYNNEI. The material sequenced was naive CD8+ T cells sorted from blood. The chain links TRBV2 to TRBJ2-3; possible D gene TRBD2, 7 bases. The sequence was obtained from a man between 18 and 29 years old in good health. The CDR3 is CASSQIVGGGDTQYF. Written as DNA, the CDR3 is TGTGCCAGCTCCCAGATTGTAGGGGGGGGAGATACGCAGTATTTT.